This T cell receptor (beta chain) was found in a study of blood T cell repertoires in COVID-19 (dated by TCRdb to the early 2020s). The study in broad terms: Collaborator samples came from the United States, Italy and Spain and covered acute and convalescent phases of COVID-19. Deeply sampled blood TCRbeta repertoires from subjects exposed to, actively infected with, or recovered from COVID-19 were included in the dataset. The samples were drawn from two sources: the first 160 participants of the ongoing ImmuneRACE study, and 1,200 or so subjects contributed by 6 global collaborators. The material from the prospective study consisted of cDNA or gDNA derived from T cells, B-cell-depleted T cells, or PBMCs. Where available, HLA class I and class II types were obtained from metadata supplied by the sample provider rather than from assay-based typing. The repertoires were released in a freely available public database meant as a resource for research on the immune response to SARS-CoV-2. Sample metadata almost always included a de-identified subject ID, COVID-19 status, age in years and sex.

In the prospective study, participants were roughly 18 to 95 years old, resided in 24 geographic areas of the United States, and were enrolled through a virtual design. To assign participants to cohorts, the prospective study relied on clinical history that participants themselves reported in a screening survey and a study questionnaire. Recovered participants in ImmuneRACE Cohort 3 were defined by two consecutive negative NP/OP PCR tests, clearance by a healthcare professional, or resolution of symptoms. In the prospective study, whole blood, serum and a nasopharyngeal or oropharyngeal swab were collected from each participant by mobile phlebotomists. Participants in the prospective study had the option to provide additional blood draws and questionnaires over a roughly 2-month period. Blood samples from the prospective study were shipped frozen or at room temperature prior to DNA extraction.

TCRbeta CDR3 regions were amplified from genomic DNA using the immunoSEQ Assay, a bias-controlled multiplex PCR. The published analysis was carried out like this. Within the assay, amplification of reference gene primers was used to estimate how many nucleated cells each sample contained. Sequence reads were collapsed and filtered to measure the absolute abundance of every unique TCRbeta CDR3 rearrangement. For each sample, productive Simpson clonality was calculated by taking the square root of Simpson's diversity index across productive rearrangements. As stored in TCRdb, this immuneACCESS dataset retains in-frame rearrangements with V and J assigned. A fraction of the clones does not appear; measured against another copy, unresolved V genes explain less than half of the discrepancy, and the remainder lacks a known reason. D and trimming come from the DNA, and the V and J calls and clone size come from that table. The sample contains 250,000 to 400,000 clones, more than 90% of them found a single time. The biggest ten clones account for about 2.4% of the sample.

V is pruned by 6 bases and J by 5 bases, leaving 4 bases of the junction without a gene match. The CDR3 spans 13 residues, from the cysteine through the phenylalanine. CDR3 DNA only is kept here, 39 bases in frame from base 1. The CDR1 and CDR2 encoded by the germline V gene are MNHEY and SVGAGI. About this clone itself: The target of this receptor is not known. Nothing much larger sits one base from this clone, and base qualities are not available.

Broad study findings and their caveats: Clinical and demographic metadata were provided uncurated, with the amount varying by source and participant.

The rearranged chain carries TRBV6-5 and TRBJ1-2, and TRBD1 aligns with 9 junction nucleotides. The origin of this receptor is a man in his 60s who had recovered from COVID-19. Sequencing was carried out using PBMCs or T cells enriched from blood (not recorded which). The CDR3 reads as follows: CASRLDRGYGYTF. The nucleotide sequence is TGTGCCAGCAGGTTGGACAGGGGATATGGCTACACCTTC.